This T cell receptor (beta chain) originates from a study of cytomegalovirus exposure and HLA in healthy donors (dated by TCRdb to about 2017). With regard to the full study: In an earlier analysis of 587 of the donors, 250 to 350 Gb of sequence data and 100 million or so unique TCR beta sequences from about 179 million T cells were reported. An early release that covered fewer than 800 HLA-typed donors contained around 300 gigabases of sequencing data and about 93 million unique TCR sequences. Of the approximately 400 genotyped donors, around 81% fell in the genetic ancestry cluster associated with self-reported Caucasian donors. The aim of the study was to test whether cataloging public T cell receptors could identify signatures of past pathogen exposure. The T cell repertoires of 666 subjects were profiled by immunosequencing and related to cytomegalovirus serostatus. Along with the approximately 700-subject first cohort, a separate validation cohort of about 110 different subjects was used. The study combined high-throughput TCR immunosequencing, statistical association of individual TCRs with disease status, and machine learning to predict cytomegalovirus infection status. A later analysis re-examined previously published TCR beta repertoires from just over 650 donors and added high-resolution HLA genotyping to investigate patterns of TCR occurrence. Rather than using new phenotypic data, the later analysis identified candidate immune exposures from TCR beta sequences and from how often those sequences occurred across donors. In an earlier analysis of roughly 580 of the donors, high-throughput TCR beta sequencing was used to judge whether each TCR beta V gene segment behaved as functional or pseudogenic. Donor age, sex, ethnicity and CMV serostatus were compiled together with the repertoire data. A later genetic analysis took genome-wide SNP genotypes for about 55% of the 666 donors and used that subset as a discovery cohort. All discovery cohort repertoires had been generated on a single sequencing platform. HLA typing covered class I and class II loci at four-digit resolution. Typing coverage differed by locus: A, B, C, DRB1 and DQB1 were typed in roughly 629-630 donors, DQA1 in 522, DPA1 in approximately 610, and DPB1 in just under 490. Because of strong linkage in the cohort, 5 or 6 DR-DQ haplotypes were treated as single units for association and clustering. On average, 235,054 unique TCR beta nucleotide sequences were sequenced per donor among more than 350 genotyped donors of the cohort, with approximately 18% of those sequences being non-productive.

The cohort consisted of more than 650 healthy bone marrow donors. All cohort members were sampled while nominally healthy, although unrecorded immune exposures were likely present. The donor tested CMV seronegative, placing the donor among the 350 or so seronegative members of the cohort. A peripheral blood sample was collected from each donor, and TCR beta sequencing was performed on peripheral blood mononuclear cells. Genomic DNA extraction from the blood cell samples was performed with the Qiagen DNeasy Blood Extraction Kit. Study-level results and caveats: This cohort had only TCR beta chains sequenced, and the lack of alpha or paired-chain data limited which features could be detected. Linkage disequilibrium might explain the correlated functional status among segregating V segments, but an unknown experimental factor could not be ruled out. For the cohort, immune exposure information was limited to CMV serostatus. The classifier was reported to diagnose cytomegalovirus status with high specificity and sensitivity in both the original and validation cohorts. In a later analysis, several top co-occurrence clusters were reported to appear linked to parvovirus B19, influenza, CMV and Epstein-Barr virus. A group of highly shared sequence variants was considered likely to be a technical artifact of the sequencing pipeline. In an earlier analysis of more than 450 of the donors, most TCR beta V segments were observed in productive rearrangements about 90% or about 30% of the time, broadly matching IMGT annotations. Three of the identified cytomegalovirus-associated TCR beta chains were confirmed in vitro to be specific for cytomegalovirus antigens. Because HLA typing was missing for some donors at each locus, association tests included only the typed subset. At a false discovery rate of 0.05, a later analysis linked approximately 18,000 TCR beta sequences to specific HLA alleles. In a later genetic analysis, a missense DCLRE1C variant was associated with V-gene and J-gene trimming of TCR beta chains, and the association was replicated in an independent cohort. In a later genetic analysis, fewer N-insertions in productive TCRs were reported among donors in an Asian-associated ancestry cluster than the roughly 670-donor mean. When HLA alleles, especially DR and DQ, strongly co-occurred, attributing TCR associations to individual alleles was difficult. Compared with equally common non-associated chains, HLA-associated TCR beta chains in a later analysis were more clonally expanded and had lower generation probabilities. Because counts were too low, some 17 rarely observed V segments, including chromosome 9 orphons, were left out of the earlier analysis of 587 of the donors. A later analysis found that most CMV-associated TCR beta chains appeared HLA-restricted, with HLA associations seemingly driven largely by CMV exposure. Some IMGT-functional V segments, including TRBV6-2 and TRBV6-3, could not be told apart with the 87-base-pair reads, so those segments were excluded. Roughly uniform sequencing depth across donors was assumed in presence/absence analyses, although this assumption may not hold. In a later analysis, the rate of TCR association differed among HLA loci, with DRB1 alleles having the most associated TCRs and HLA-C alleles having the fewest. In the study, some 180 TCR beta chains were listed as associated with cytomegalovirus. While some public TCRs were present in many individuals, most TCR sequences turned up only very rarely across donors. The authors suggested that the approach could potentially be generalized to other disease states and immunological phenotypes. A further reported finding was that TCR beta sequences accurately predicted the HLA-A and HLA-B alleles for most subjects in the first cohort.

Library construction relied on the immunoSEQ multiplex PCR assay. The multiplex PCR relied on a mix of 60 forward primers for TCR Vbeta segments and 13 reverse primers for TCR Jbeta segments. The CDR3 region of rearranged TCR beta genes was amplified from genomic DNA with a multiplex PCR assay. The amplified TCR beta libraries were sequenced on the Illumina HiSeq System as 87-base-pair reads. Per the authors' processing: A later analysis tallied 70 million to 100 million unique TCR beta chains across the approximately 670 repertoires, and approximately 9.9 million of those chains were shared by two or more donors. A nearest-neighbor algorithm error-corrected the raw reads and collapsed the reads into unique sequences, merging closely related sequences to remove PCR and sequencing errors. V, D and J gene segments were assigned by aligning CDR3 sequences to IMGT reference sequences. For a sequence to be retained, a match of at least six nucleotides was required to both a V gene segment and a J gene segment. Rearrangements were called productive when the CDR3 lacked stop codons and stayed in frame with V and J; all others were non-productive. Following IMGT convention, CDR3 was defined as the stretch from the second conserved V-encoded cysteine to the conserved J-encoded phenylalanine. In an earlier analysis of approximately 500 of the donors, sequences lacking an unambiguous match to a single V gene segment were excluded. An earlier analysis of approximately 590 of the donors classified V segments as functional when productive rearrangements were above 56.7% and as segregating when the standard deviation between donors was above 5%. To diagnose cytomegalovirus status from the catalog of TCR beta chain sequences, a statistical classification framework was built. In a later analysis, TCR nucleotide sequences were compared against IMGT/GENE-DB human TR gene sequences so that V and J genes could be assigned. A later analysis assigned CDR3 sequences and most-parsimonious VDJ recombination scenarios with the TCRdist pipeline. A later analysis defined each TCR beta chain by its CDR3 amino acid sequence plus V-gene family, and excluded reads lacking a unique V-gene family. To address suspected cross-contamination and a sequencing artifact, a later analysis removed under 600 highly shared, low-generation-probability nucleotide sequences. A later analysis calculated a clonal expansion index for each public chain from normalized within-repertoire ranks of inferred template counts. In a later analysis, generation probabilities were computed with a VDJ recombination model fitted to out-of-frame rearrangements, and the resulting probabilities were checked against IGoR. Hypergeometric tests were used in a later analysis to score TCR-TCR, TCR-HLA and TCR-CMV co-occurrence, with a repertoire-size bias correction applied to the TCR pairs. To estimate false discovery rates, a later analysis permuted the HLA or CMV assignments 20 times. A later analysis grouped co-occurring TCRs with DBSCAN, adding TCRdist sequence similarity when clustering within HLA-allele-positive subsets. Repertoires with fewer than 30,000 or more than 120,000 public chains were left out of co-occurrence clustering, as were roughly five repertoires with anomalous nucleotide sharing. Here the immuneACCESS table is served through TCRdb, limited to in-frame sequences with V and J called. Missing clones are a known gap in these copies; in checked studies unresolved V genes cover under half, and the rest lacks a known reason. That table is the source of V, J and clone size, and D and trimming were worked out from the DNA. Within this sample are about 220,000 clones, with about 79% of them counted one time only. Less than 2% of the sample rests with the top ten.

For this clone: Its antigen remains unidentified. No per-base quality is available; no much larger clone lies one base away.

Taken from the germline V gene (reference sequence), the CDR1 and CDR2 loops are SEHNR and FQNEAQ. V loses 0 bases of germline sequence and J loses 4 bases, and the interval between the two ends is 4 bases. Reading from cysteine to phenylalanine, the CDR3 counts 13 amino acids. Only CDR3 DNA is held: 39 bases, read in frame from base 1. The sequenced material came from PBMCs. The rearranged segments are TRBV7-9 and TRBJ2-1; the D segment cannot be called with confidence. The receptor was isolated from a male donor in good health and CMV-seronegative. The CDR3 loop reads CASSLAVYNEQFF. The nucleotide sequence is given as TGTGCCAGCAGCTTAGCTGTATACAATGAGCAGTTCTTC.